Described below is a single TCR beta chain sequence and its context. The data were taken from a study of shared clonotypes between healthy human individuals. V was cut by 2 bases and J by 0 bases, with 13 bases left in between. Germline V gives CDR1 MGHRA, CDR2 YSYEKL. The CDR3 runs 16 residues. Only in-frame clones appear in the TCRdb table, and some are missing; sequencing was by immunoSEQ multiplex PCR. The sample consists of 2 million to 2.5 million clones, over 85% of them appearing once. Sequenced: naive CD4+ T cells from PBMCs. Subset indicated: CD45RA+ positively selected. The TCR was taken from a man between 18 and 35 years old in good health. Some clones in this sample may be carry-over from other donors' samples. The chain is built from TRBV4-1 and TRBJ1-2, with D uncertain. The CDR3 nucleotides are TGCGCCAGCAGCCAACCTAGGGCAGGTCCTAACTATGGCTACACCTTC. Translation gives CASSQPRAGPNYGYTF.